This TCR beta chain was sequenced during a study of post-analysis software for immune sequencing data. Prepared libraries of TCR beta cDNA carried unique molecular identifiers. TCRdb re-called the PCR reads through MiXCR, storing one row per CDR3 protein. Of about 160,000 distinct CDR3 sequences in the sample, approximately 35% were seen once. The clonotype was recovered from a girl aged 10 to 17 with multiple sclerosis. This specimen consisted of blood, obtained after autologous hematopoietic stem cell transplantation.

This chain's CDR3 is CASSFLDRGRGQPQHF. The CDR3 DNA reads TGTGCCAGCAGCTTTCTGGACAGGGGCAGGGGTCAGCCCCAGCATTTT. The V gene is TRBV7-8, the J gene TRBJ1-5; 9 nucleotides agree with TRBD1. Germline CDR1 and CDR2: SGHVS and FQNEAQ. This CDR3 has 16 residues. The V segment lost 3 bases and the J segment 6 bases; nucleotides outside the gene matches: 9.